A single sample is the source of the 10 T cell receptor beta chains below, sequenced in a study of T cells in Graves' hyperthyroidism and ophthalmopathy. Amplification of TCR beta CDR3 regions was performed using RNA transcripts as template. The primer set for the first-round RT-PCR of the TCR CDR3 was HTBI. TCRdb re-called the multiplex PCR reads through MiXCR, storing one row per CDR3 protein. This table has around 300,000 distinct CDR3 sequences, about an eighth appearing once. Material: blood. The receptors shown here come from a woman aged 25 to 45 with Graves' hyperthyroidism that later progressed to Graves' ophthalmopathy.

This clonotype was observed a handful of times. The chain recombines TRBV6-2 or TRBV6-3 with TRBJ2-6, with D tentatively TRBD1 (6 bases). Germline loops: CDR1 MNHEY, CDR2 SVGEGT. The CDR3 covers 15 residues. V was cut by 6 bases and J by 0 bases, with 9 bases left in between. CDR3 sequence (DNA): TGTGCCAGCAGATTAGGGGGCTCTGGGGCCAACGTCCTGACTTTC. Translating gives CASRLGGSGANVLTF.

In its sample, this clonotype was seen many times. The V call is TRBV7-2, the J call TRBJ2-3; 9 nucleotides match TRBD2. This CDR3 is 14 amino acids long. Germline V gene sequence: CDR1 SGHTA, CDR2 FQGNSA. Trimming took 5 bases from V and 5 from J; bases not matched to a gene: 5. The CDR3 DNA sequence: TGTGCCAGCAGCCTGGGACTAGCAGGAGATACGCAGTATTTT. Residues: CASSLGLAGDTQYF.

This clonotype was detected a few times. The chain is built from TRBV2 and TRBJ2-1; D is possibly TRBD2 (5 bases). Trimming cost V 5 bases and J 6 bases, with 20 bases left between them. Per the germline V gene, CDR1 is SNHLY and CDR2 is FYNNEI. This CDR3 has 16 amino acids. The DNA of the CDR3 is TGTGCCAGCAGTCCTCTGTTAGCGCAAAACGGCAATGAGCAGTTCTTC. This encodes CASSPLLAQNGNEQFF. Full variable domain (remainder filled in from reference TRBV2 and TRBJ2-1): EPEVTQTPSHQVTQMGQEVILRCVPISNHLYFYWYRQILGQKVEFLVSFYNNEISEKSEIFDDQFSVERPDGSNFTLKIRSTKLEDSAMYFCASSPLLAQNGNEQFFGPGTRLTVL.

The gene calls are TRBV24-1 and TRBJ2-5; D not certain. V dropped 3 bases and J dropped 5 bases, with 15 bases sitting between them. The CDR3 has 15 amino acids. Per germline, CDR1 KGHDR and CDR2 SFDVKD. The DNA for the CDR3 is TGTGCCACCAGTGATCCGCGGACGTTGGAGGAGACCCAGTACTTC. Protein sequence: CATSDPRTLEETQYF.

This clonotype has only one observation. The germline gene is not matched at one end of the junction; a read error may be the cause. The V call is TRBV6-1, the J call TRBJ2-5, with 9 bases fitting TRBD2. CDR1 MNHNS and CDR2 SASEGT come from the germline V gene. The CDR3 consists of 13 residues. The CDR3 protein is CASRPTSGVHINF. The CDR3 DNA is TGTGCCAGCAGGCCGACTAGCGGCGTGCATATCAACTTC.

This clonotype showed up many times. The chain joins TRBV2 to TRBJ2-1; 10 nucleotides align to TRBD2. CDR1 and CDR2 from the germline V gene are SNHLY and FYNNEI. The V segment lost 8 bases and the J segment 8 bases; nucleotides outside the gene matches: 9. The CDR3 extends over 14 amino acids. The DNA for the CDR3 is TGTGCCAGCGGGGTAGCGGGAGGTCTGCATGAGCAGTTCTTC. It translates to CASGVAGGLHEQFF.

In regard to this clonotype: This may be a read error: a much more frequent sequence differs by one nucleotide. The chain employs TRBV15 and TRBJ2-5, with a tentative D call TRBD2 (6 bases). Germline lookup yields CDR1 LNHNV and CDR2 YYDKDF (reference sequence). The CDR3 is made up of 13 amino acids. The CDR3 DNA follows: TGTGCCACCGGAGGGATCAACCAAGAGACCCGGTACTTC. It is translated as CATGGINQETRYF.

This clonotype appeared many times. The gene calls are TRBV30 and TRBJ1-1; tentatively, D is TRBD1 (6 bases). The CDR3 runs to 13 residues. Trimming pared 1 base from V and 5 bases from J, leaving 11 bases between. Germline V gives CDR1 GTSNPN, CDR2 SVGIG (reference sequence). Here the CDR3 DNA reads TGTGCCTGGAGTGACAGGGAGTGGACTGAAGCTTTCTTT. It specifies CAWSDREWTEAFF.

V usage is TRBV7-8 and J usage is TRBJ2-1; 10 nucleotides match TRBD2. The CDR3 has 15 residues. Trimming cost V 1 base and J 10 bases; bases outside gene matches: 7. CDR1 and CDR2 from the germline V gene are SGHVS and FQNEAQ. CDR3: CASSLELAGVGEQFF. CDR3 sequence (DNA): TGTGCCAGCAGCTTAGAGCTAGCGGGAGTCGGCGAGCAGTTCTTC.

The chain joins TRBV2 to TRBJ2-1; TRBD2 aligns across 13 bases. Unmatched junction bases numbered 11, after V lost 5 bases and J lost 10 bases. The CDR3 has 16 amino acids. The germline gives CDR1 SNHLY, CDR2 FYNNEI. As DNA, the CDR3 is TGTGCCAGCAGTCCCCGGACTAGCGGGAGCCCGCGGGAGCAGTTCTTC. Translating it yields CASSPRTSGSPREQFF.